These 27 T cell receptor beta chains share one sample of origin, sequenced in a study of cytomegalovirus exposure and HLA in healthy donors. PCR involved 60 Vbeta and 13 Jbeta primers. Measured with immunoSEQ multiplex PCR; TCRdb has only the in-frame clones, and not every one. The data show around 140,000 clones, over 60% seen once. The sample was PBMCs. The receptors were gathered from a woman aged 60 to 75 in good health and CMV-seronegative.

V is TRBV6-1 and J is TRBJ2-5; TRBD1 matches 10 bases. The V gene's germline CDR1 is MNHNS and CDR2 SASEGT. The CDR3 is 14 amino acids. Unmatched junction bases numbered 4, after V lost 4 bases and J lost 5 bases. The CDR3 protein is CASSVGTGAETQYF. The CDR3 coding sequence is TGTGCCAGCAGTGTAGGGACAGGGGCTGAGACCCAGTACTTC.

The CDR3 DNA reads as TGTGCCAGCAGCCAGGACAAGTATGGCTACACCTTC. Protein product: CASSQDKYGYTF. The chain is built from TRBV28 and TRBJ1-2; possibly TRBD1 for D (5 bases). V was cut by 6 bases and J by 5 bases, with 10 bases left in between. In germline, CDR1 is MDHEN, CDR2 SYDVKM. This CDR3 region has 12 residues.

This clone was seen a handful of times. The chain uses TRBV14 and TRBJ2-6; 7 bases map to TRBD1. CDR1 is SGHDN, CDR2 FVKESK, per germline. The CDR3 spans 18 residues. V dropped 5 bases and J dropped 1; count of bases not matched to a gene: 11. The CDR3 spells CASSKVVGGISGANVLTF. CDR3 DNA: TGTGCCAGCAGCAAAGTAGTAGGGGGCATATCTGGGGCCAACGTCCTGACTTTC.

The genes are TRBV6-6 and TRBJ2-7, with D tentatively TRBD2 (6 bases). The germline V gene encodes CDR1 MNHNY and CDR2 SVGAGI (reference sequence). The CDR3 has 13 amino acids. The V gene lost 6 bases and the J gene lost 5 bases, with 14 bases spanning the gap. CDR3 in DNA: TGTGCCAGCAGCGACCTAGCGAGGGACGAGCAGTACTTC. Translation: CASSDLARDEQYF.

The genes are TRBV2 and TRBJ1-5; D might be TRBD1 (5 bases). Germline V gene data show CDR1 as SNHLY and CDR2 as FYNNEI. The CDR3 runs 15 residues. The V gene lost 6 bases and the J gene lost 0 bases, with 12 bases spanning the gap. Here the CDR3 reads CASRGTRNSNQPQHF. The CDR3 DNA follows: TGTGCCAGCAGGGGGACTAGAAATAGCAATCAGCCCCAGCATTTT.

This clone was detected only a few times. The chain links TRBV5-1 to TRBJ2-5; 7 bases are shared with TRBD2. The J call is uncertain, as TRBJ2-7 better fits the DNA end. The CDR3 runs to 15 residues. Germline V lookup: CDR1 SGHRS, CDR2 YFSETQ. CDR3 region: CASSAFRGGRYEQYF. The DNA of the CDR3 is TGCGCCAGCAGCGCCTTCCGCGGGGGTCGCTACGAGCAGTACTTC.

The chain joins TRBV5-1 to TRBJ2-5, with 12 nucleotides matching TRBD2. This CDR3 comprises 18 residues. V shed 1 base, J shed 5 bases, and the junction held 12 bases outside the gene matches. The germline V gene has CDR1 SGHRS and CDR2 YFSETQ. The CDR3 DNA sequence: TGCGCCAGCAGCTTGCTTATGTCTAGCGGGAGGGGTGCGGAGACCCAGTACTTC. It yields the protein CASSLLMSSGRGAETQYF.

V gene TRBV5-1 combines with J gene TRBJ1-4, with a tentative D call TRBD1 (6 bases). V lost 1 base, J lost 6 bases, and 13 bases lay in between. The CDR3 sequence is 15 residues long. Germline-derived CDR1 and CDR2 are SGHRS and YFSETQ. CDR3 region: CASSLLGGRDEKLFF. The CDR3 DNA follows: TGCGCCAGCAGCTTGCTGGGGGGGCGGGATGAAAAACTGTTTTTT.

The chain carries TRBV7-9 and TRBJ2-7, with 9 bases identical to TRBD1. The ends lost 6 bases at V and 5 bases at J; junction bases unmatched: 8. This CDR3 is 14 amino acids long. Per germline, CDR1 SEHNR and CDR2 FQNEAQ (reference sequence). CDR3 bases: TGTGCCAGCAGTCCTACAGGGGGCGAGGACGAGCAGTACTTC. It translates to CASSPTGGEDEQYF. Full variable domain (outside the CDR3, taken from reference TRBV7-9 and TRBJ2-7): DTGVSQNPRHKITKRGQNVTFRCDPISEHNRLYWYRQTLGQGPEFLTYFQNEAQLEKSRLLSDRFSAERPKGSFSTLEIQRTEQGDSAMYLCASSPTGGEDEQYFGPGTRLTVT.

This chain links TRBV19 with TRBJ2-7, with 7 bases fitting TRBD1. V was pared by 8 bases and J by 2 bases, with 12 bases of the junction left unmatched. The CDR3 runs to 15 residues. Germline-derived CDR1 and CDR2 are LNHDA and SQIVND (reference sequence). This CDR3 reads CASGKFGQAAYEQYF. Here the CDR3 DNA reads TGTGCCAGTGGGAAATTCGGACAGGCGGCCTACGAGCAGTACTTC.

V gene TRBV5-4 combines with J gene TRBJ2-7; 9 nucleotides line up with TRBD2. The germline gives CDR1 SGHNT, CDR2 YYREEE (reference sequence). This CDR3 has 15 amino acids. The trim removed 3 bases at V and 0 bases at J, leaving 4 bases unmatched. CDR3 bases: TGTGCCAGCAGCTCCAAGCGGGAGGCCTCCTACGAGCAGTACTTC. Its translation: CASSSKREASYEQYF.

The chain recombines TRBV6-6 with TRBJ1-2, with a tentative D call TRBD1 (6 bases). The CDR3 runs to 15 residues. Trimming stripped 5 bases from V and 0 bases from J, with 13 bases between. Germline CDR1 is MNHNY and CDR2 is SVGAGI (reference sequence). In DNA form, the CDR3 reads TGTGCCAGCAGTACACAGGGTACTGCTAACTATGGCTACACCTTC. This sequence encodes CASSTQGTANYGYTF.

The chain employs TRBV27 and TRBJ1-1; D unresolved. This CDR3 has 16 residues. With 3 bases removed from V and 5 bases from J, the gap between germline ends came to 19 bases. Germline CDR1 is MNHEY and CDR2 is SMNVEV (reference sequence). CDR3 in DNA: TGTGCCAGCAGTTTGCGGGCGGGAGGAATGGGGACTGAAGCTTTCTTT. Protein sequence: CASSLRAGGMGTEAFF.

J is TRBJ2-7 and V is TRBV2, with D possibly matching TRBD1 (6 bases). Germline V lookup: CDR1 SNHLY, CDR2 FYNNEI. The CDR3 has 13 residues. Trimming removed 7 bases from V and 3 bases from J, with 13 bases in between. The CDR3 loop reads CASIRDKDYEQYF. The CDR3 nucleotides read TGTGCCAGCATTAGGGACAAAGACTACGAGCAGTACTTC.

This chain uses TRBV27 with TRBJ1-2; unclear D gene. V lost 4 bases to trimming and J lost 5 bases, with 11 bases between them. CDR1 and CDR2 from the germline V gene are MNHEY and SMNVEV (reference sequence). This CDR3 region has 13 residues. This chain's CDR3 is CASSSLTVYGYTF. The CDR3 nucleotides are TGTGCCAGCAGTTCACTGACTGTATATGGCTACACCTTC.

The J gene is TRBJ2-7, the V gene TRBV5-1, with a weak D call TRBD2 (6 bases). Trimming cost V 3 bases and J 4 bases, with 8 bases left between them. The germline V gene has CDR1 SGHRS and CDR2 YFSETQ. This CDR3 region has 12 residues. The DNA of the CDR3 is TGCGCCAGCAGCTCCAGCGGGTACGAGCAGTACTTC. It encodes CASSSSGYEQYF.

The chain links TRBV7-2 to TRBJ2-5, with 16 bases fitting TRBD2. The CDR3 is 18 residues long. In germline, CDR1 is SGHTA, CDR2 FQGNSA. Trimming removed 5 bases from V and 4 bases from J; junction bases left unmatched: 10. The CDR3 protein is CASSKGGLAGGRGETQYF. The CDR3, as DNA: TGTGCCAGCAGCAAAGGGGGACTAGCGGGAGGGCGCGGAGAGACCCAGTACTTC.

This clone was counted between two and nine times. CDR3 DNA sequence: TGCGCCAGCAGCCCCGGGGAGTTGAATGAAAAACTGTTTTTT. It is translated as CASSPGELNEKLFF. The rearrangement joins TRBV5-1 to TRBJ1-4; D is uncertain. Trimming left V 4 bases short and J 5 bases short, with 12 bases between. The CDR3 is 14 residues long. Germline-derived CDR1 and CDR2 are SGHRS and YFSETQ.

The rearrangement links TRBV29-1 to TRBJ2-3; 10 nucleotides align to TRBD2. With V trimmed by 3 bases and J by 0 bases, 6 bases remained unmatched. This CDR3 has 16 residues. CDR1 and CDR2 from the germline V gene are SQVTM and ANQGSEA. The CDR3 spells CSVDERGGTSTDTQYF. For the CDR3, the DNA is TGCAGCGTTGACGAGCGGGGGGGGACTAGCACAGATACGCAGTATTTT.

The rearrangement joins TRBV5-4 to TRBJ2-1, with TRBD1 matching over 7 bases. The germline CDR1 and CDR2 sequences are SGHNT and YYREEE (reference sequence). V lost 3 bases, J lost 8 bases, and 5 bases stayed unmatched. This CDR3 region has 13 residues. The CDR3 region has the DNA TGTGCCAGCAGCTCGACAGGGCTGCATGAGCAGTTCTTC. This codes for CASSSTGLHEQFF. Supplemented by reference TRBV5-4 and TRBJ2-1, the full variable domain reads ETGVTQSPTHLIKTRGQQVTLRCSSQSGHNTVSWYQQALGQGPQFIFQYYREEENGRGNFPPRFSGLQFPNYSSELNVNALELDDSALYLCASSSTGLHEQFFGPGTRLTVL.

V usage is TRBV19 and J usage is TRBJ2-5, with D perhaps TRBD2 (5 bases). This CDR3 is 13 amino acids long. Trimming took off 3 bases at V and 5 bases at J, with 10 bases between the two ends. The V gene's germline CDR1 is LNHDA and CDR2 SQIVND (reference sequence). CDR3 nucleotides: TGTGCCAGTAGTATGGACCGCGGGGAGACCCAGTACTTC. The encoded protein is CASSMDRGETQYF.

The V call is TRBV7-2, the J call TRBJ2-3; the match to TRBD2 covers 13 bases. J lost 9 bases, V lost 1 base, and 13 bases had no gene match. The CDR3 loop spans 18 amino acids. Germline CDR1 and CDR2: SGHTA and FQGNSA. The CDR3 DNA reads as TGTGCCAGCAGCTTAGTGGTTGGGACTAGCGGGGCCGGGGGCACGCAGTATTTT. Residues: CASSLVVGTSGAGGTQYF. The complete variable domain, with remaining parts taken from reference TRBV7-2 and TRBJ2-3, reads GAGVSQSPSNKVTEKGKDVELRCDPISGHTALYWYRQSLGQGLEFLIYFQGNSAPDKSGLPSDRFSAERTGGSVSTLTIQRTQQEDSAVYLCASSLVVGTSGAGGTQYFGPGTRLTVL.

The V gene is TRBV6-1, the J gene TRBJ2-3, with 10 bases identical to TRBD1. The CDR3 consists of 15 residues. Germline assignment: CDR1 MNHNS and CDR2 SASEGT. Trimming cost V 5 bases and J 1 base; bases outside gene matches: 3. CDR3 residues: CASSHGTGGTDTQYF. In DNA form, the CDR3 reads TGTGCCAGCAGTCACGGGACAGGGGGCACAGATACGCAGTATTTT.

This clone was counted a single time. V usage is TRBV6-5 and J usage is TRBJ2-1; 7 bases align to TRBD2. Germline V CDR1 and CDR2: MNHEY, SVGAGI. The CDR3 runs 14 residues. V was pared by 6 bases and J by 8 bases, with 10 bases of the junction left unmatched. CDR3 protein: CASRRDYPDHEQFF. In DNA, the CDR3 is TGTGCCAGCAGACGGGACTACCCGGACCATGAGCAGTTCTTC.

The CDR3 is CASAEGVWTGELFF. The CDR3 DNA is TGTGCCAGCGCAGAGGGGGTTTGGACCGGGGAGCTGTTTTTT. The chain links TRBV5-4 to TRBJ2-2, with D maybe TRBD1 (6 bases). The CDR3 length is 14 residues. The V gene's germline CDR1 is SGHNT and CDR2 YYREEE (reference sequence). Trimming cost V 7 bases and J 5 bases, with 15 bases left between them.

The chain couples TRBV19 to TRBJ1-1, with a tentative D call TRBD1 (6 bases). Germline V gene data show CDR1 as LNHDA and CDR2 as SQIVND (reference sequence). V gave up 9 bases and J gave up 5 bases, with 19 bases separating them. CDR3 length: 14 residues. CDR3 in DNA: TGTGCCAGCCTTATGGGCGGGGGGCGGACTGAAGCTTTCTTT. As protein: CASLMGGGRTEAFF. Together with reference TRBV19 and TRBJ1-1, the CDR3 gives the full variable domain: DGGITQSPKYLFRKEGQNVTLSCEQNLNHDAMYWYRQDPGQGLRLIYYSQIVNDFQKGDIAEGYSVSREKKESFPLTVTSAQKNPTAFYLCASLMGGGRTEAFFGQGTRLTVV.

The chain joins TRBV6-1 to TRBJ2-7; TRBD1 agrees at 7 bases. The CDR3 extends over 15 amino acids. CDR1 is MNHNS and CDR2 is SASEGT in the germline V gene. With 4 bases clipped from V and 0 bases from J, the junction kept 6 bases outside the gene matches. CDR3 DNA: TGTGCCAGCAGTGTCGACAGGGTGAGCTCCTACGAGCAGTACTTC. It translates to CASSVDRVSSYEQYF.